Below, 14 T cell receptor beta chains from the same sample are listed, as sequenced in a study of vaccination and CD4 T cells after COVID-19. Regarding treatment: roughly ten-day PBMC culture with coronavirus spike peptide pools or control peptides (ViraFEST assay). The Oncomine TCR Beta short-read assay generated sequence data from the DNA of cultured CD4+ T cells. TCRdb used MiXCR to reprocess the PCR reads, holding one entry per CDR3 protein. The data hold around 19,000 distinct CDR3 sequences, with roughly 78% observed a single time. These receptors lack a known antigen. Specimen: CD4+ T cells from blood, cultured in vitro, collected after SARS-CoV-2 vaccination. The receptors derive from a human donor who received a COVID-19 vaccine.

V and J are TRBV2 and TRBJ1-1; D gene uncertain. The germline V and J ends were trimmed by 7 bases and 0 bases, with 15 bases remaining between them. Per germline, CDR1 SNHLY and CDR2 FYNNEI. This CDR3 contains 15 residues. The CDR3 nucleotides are TGTGCCAGCACGGCCTCTTGGGTCATGAACACTGAAGCTTTCTTT. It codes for CASTASWVMNTEAFF. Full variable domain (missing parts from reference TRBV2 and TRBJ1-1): EPEVTQTPSHQVTQMGQEVILRCVPISNHLYFYWYRQILGQKVEFLVSFYNNEISEKSEIFDDQFSVERPDGSNFTLKIRSTKLEDSAMYFCASTASWVMNTEAFFGQGTRLTVV.

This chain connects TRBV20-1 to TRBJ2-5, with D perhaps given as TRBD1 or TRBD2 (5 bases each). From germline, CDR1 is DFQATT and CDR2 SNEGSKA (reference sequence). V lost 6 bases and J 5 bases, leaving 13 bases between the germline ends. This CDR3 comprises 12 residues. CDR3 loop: CSARRGEETQYF. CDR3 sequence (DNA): TGCAGTGCGCGTAGGGGAGAGGAGACCCAGTACTTC.

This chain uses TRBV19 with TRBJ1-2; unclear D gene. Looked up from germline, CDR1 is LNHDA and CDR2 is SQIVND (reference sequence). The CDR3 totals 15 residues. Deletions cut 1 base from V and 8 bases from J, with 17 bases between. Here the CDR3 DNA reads TGTGCCAGTAGTATAGTTAGGGCGGAGGGAGACGGCTACACCTTC. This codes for CASSIVRAEGDGYTF.

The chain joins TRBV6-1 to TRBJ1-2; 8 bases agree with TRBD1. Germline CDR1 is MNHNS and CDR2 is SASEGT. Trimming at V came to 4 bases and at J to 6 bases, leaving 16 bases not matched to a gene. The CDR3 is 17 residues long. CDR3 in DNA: TGTGCCAGCAGTGCTCGGTTAACCAGGGGGCAAACCCATGGCTACACCTTC. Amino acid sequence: CASSARLTRGQTHGYTF.

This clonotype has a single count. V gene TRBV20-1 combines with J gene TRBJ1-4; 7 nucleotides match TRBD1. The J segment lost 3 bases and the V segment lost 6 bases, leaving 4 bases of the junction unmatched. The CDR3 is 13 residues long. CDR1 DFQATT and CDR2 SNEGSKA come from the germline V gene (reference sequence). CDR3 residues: CSAAQGANEKLFF. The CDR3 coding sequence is TGCAGTGCAGCGCAGGGGGCTAATGAAAAACTGTTTTTT.

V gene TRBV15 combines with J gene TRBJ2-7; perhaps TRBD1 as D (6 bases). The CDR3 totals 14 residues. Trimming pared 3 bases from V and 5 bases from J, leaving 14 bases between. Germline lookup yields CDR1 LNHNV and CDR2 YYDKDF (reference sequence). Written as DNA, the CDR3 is TGTGCCACCAGCAGCGCCTCAGGGGTCGACGAGCAGTACTTC. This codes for CATSSASGVDEQYF. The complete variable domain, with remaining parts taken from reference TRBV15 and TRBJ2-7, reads DAMVIQNPRYQVTQFGKPVTLSCSQTLNHNVMYWYQQKSSQAPKLLFHYYDKDFNNEADTPDNFQSRRPNTSFCFLDIRSPGLGDTAMYLCATSSASGVDEQYFGPGTRLTVT.

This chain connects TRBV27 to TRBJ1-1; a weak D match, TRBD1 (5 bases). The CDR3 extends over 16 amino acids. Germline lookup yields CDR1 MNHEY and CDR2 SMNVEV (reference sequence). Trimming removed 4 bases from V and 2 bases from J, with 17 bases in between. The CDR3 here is CASSSMAGTANTEAFF. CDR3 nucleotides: TGTGCCAGCAGTTCCATGGCCGGGACCGCTAACACTGAAGCTTTCTTT.

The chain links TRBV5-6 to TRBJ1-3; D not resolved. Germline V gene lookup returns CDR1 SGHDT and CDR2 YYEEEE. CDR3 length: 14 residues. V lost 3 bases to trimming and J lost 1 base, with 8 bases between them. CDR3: CASSSRISGNTIYF. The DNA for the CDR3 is TGTGCCAGCAGCTCCAGGATTTCTGGAAACACCATATATTTT.

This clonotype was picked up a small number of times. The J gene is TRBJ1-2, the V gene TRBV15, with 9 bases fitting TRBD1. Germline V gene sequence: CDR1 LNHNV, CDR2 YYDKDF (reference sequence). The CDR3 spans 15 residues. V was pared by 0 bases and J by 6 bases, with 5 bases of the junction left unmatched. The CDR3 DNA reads TGTGCCACCAGCAGAGACCGCCGACAGGGGGATGGCTACACCTTC. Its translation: CATSRDRRQGDGYTF.

The CDR3 DNA reads as TGTGCCAGCATCCGAGGACAGATAGGTGAAAAACTGTTTTTT. Protein product: CASIRGQIGEKLFF. The chain links TRBV6-1 to TRBJ1-4; D might be TRBD1 (6 bases). The CDR3 has 14 residues. The germline gives CDR1 MNHNS, CDR2 SASEGT. V gave up 7 bases and J gave up 7 bases, with 16 bases separating them.

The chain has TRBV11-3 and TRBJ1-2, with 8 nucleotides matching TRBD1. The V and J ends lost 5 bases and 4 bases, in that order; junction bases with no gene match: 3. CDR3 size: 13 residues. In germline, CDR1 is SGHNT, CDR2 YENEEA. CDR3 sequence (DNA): TGTGCCAGCAGCAGGGGACAGGTCTATGGCTACACCTTC. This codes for CASSRGQVYGYTF. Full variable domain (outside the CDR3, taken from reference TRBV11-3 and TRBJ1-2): EAGVVQSPRYKIIEKKQPVAFWCNPISGHNTLYWYLQNLGQGPELLIRYENEEAVDDSQLPKDRFSAERLKGVDSTLKIQPAELGDSAVYLCASSRGQVYGYTFGSGTRLTVV.

This chain's CDR3 is CASSFGPNSPLHF. CDR3 DNA: TGTGCCAGCAGTTTTGGCCCTAACTCACCCCTCCACTTT. The V gene is TRBV27, the J gene TRBJ1-6; D uncertain. The V end was cut by 3 bases, the J end by 10 bases, with 10 bases between. Germline CDR1 is MNHEY and CDR2 is SMNVEV (reference sequence). This CDR3 contains 13 residues.

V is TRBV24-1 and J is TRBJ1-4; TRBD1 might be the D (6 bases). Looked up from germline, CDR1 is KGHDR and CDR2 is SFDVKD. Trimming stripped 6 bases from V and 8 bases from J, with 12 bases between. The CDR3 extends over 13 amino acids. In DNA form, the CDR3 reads TGTGCCACCAGTTCAACAGGGAACGAAAAACTGTTTTTT. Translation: CATSSTGNEKLFF.

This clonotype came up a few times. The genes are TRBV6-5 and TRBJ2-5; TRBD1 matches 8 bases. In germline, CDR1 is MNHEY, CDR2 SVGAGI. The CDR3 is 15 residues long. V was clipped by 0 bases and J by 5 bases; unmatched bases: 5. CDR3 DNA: TGTGCCAGCAGTTACTCTCAGGGGGCGACGGAGACCCAGTACTTC. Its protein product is CASSYSQGATETQYF.